The 28 T cell receptor beta chains below come from one sample, sequenced in a study of human CD8 memory T cell subsets. Construction of TCR beta libraries was accomplished by means of UMI-labeled 5' RACE. Using the 5' RACE reads, TCRdb records one entry per CDR3 protein without DNA. This sample's clone table lists thousands of distinct CDR3 sequences. The sequenced sample consisted of CD8+ stem-like memory T cells (TSCM and TCM) sorted from PBMCs. The subset denotes: stem-like memory CD8 T cells (TSTEM), CCR7+ PD-1- TIGIT-. These receptors all stem from a human donor in good health.

The chain links TRBV7-6 to TRBJ2-3; TCRdb lists TRBD2, though no DNA is available to test this call. Germline V gene sequence: CDR1 SGHVS, CDR2 FNYEAQ. The CDR3 contains 16 residues. The CDR3: CASSLAMFGRGDTQYF.

J is TRBJ1-5 and V is TRBV3-1. This CDR3 is built from 15 residues. Looked up from germline, CDR1 is LGHDT and CDR2 is YNNKEL (reference sequence). CDR3 residues: CASSHGDYSNQPQHF.

The V gene is TRBV3-1, the J gene TRBJ2-7; there is no DNA to check the TCRdb D call of TRBD2. The CDR3 runs to 15 residues. Germline V gene sequence: CDR1 LGHDT, CDR2 YNNKEL (reference sequence). CDR3 amino acids: CASSQGQGPVYEQYF.

By frequency, this clonotype is large. V and J are TRBV10-1 and TRBJ2-7; TCRdb's D call of TRBD2 is untestable without DNA. CDR3 length: 12 amino acids. Per the germline V gene, CDR1 is WNHNN and CDR2 is SYGVQD (reference sequence). The CDR3 spells CASSESEGEQYF.

V is TRBV5-6 and J is TRBJ2-3; with no DNA, the TCRdb D assignment of TRBD2 cannot be verified. From germline, CDR1 is SGHDT and CDR2 YYEEEE. CDR3 size: 17 residues. CDR3 sequence reads: CASSLEGQRGVTDTQYF.

This chain links TRBV1 with TRBJ2-2. TRBV1 is described as a pseudogene. The CDR3 runs 16 residues. The CDR3 protein is CTSSQDVAAGPGELFF.

The chain combines TRBV20-1 with TRBJ1-5; with no DNA, the TCRdb D assignment of TRBD1 cannot be verified. This CDR3 has 16 amino acids. The germline gives CDR1 DFQATT, CDR2 SNEGSKA (reference sequence). Here the CDR3 reads CSARDYVEGAHQPQHF.

This clonotype is deemed medium-sized (0.01 to 0.1%) by its frequency. V and J are TRBV20-1 and TRBJ1-1; TCRdb's D call of TRBD1 is untestable without DNA. CDR1 and CDR2 (germline): DFQATT, SNEGSKA (reference sequence). The CDR3 sequence is 12 residues long. The CDR3 loop reads CSALLGGSEAFF.

This clonotype is deemed medium-sized by its frequency. The chain links TRBV7-2 to TRBJ2-7; the TRBD1 assignment by TCRdb is unverifiable without DNA. Germline assignment: CDR1 SGHTA and CDR2 FQGNSA. The length of the CDR3 is 16 residues. This CDR3 is CASRLPTGDEPYEQYF.

The chain recombines TRBV4-3 with TRBJ2-7. Germline CDR1 is LGHNA and CDR2 is YSLEER. The CDR3 contains 13 residues. The CDR3 loop is CASSHSSAYEQYF.

The gene calls are TRBV11-2 and TRBJ1-1; without DNA, the TCRdb call of TRBD1 cannot be checked. The CDR3 contains 16 residues. The germline V gene encodes CDR1 SGHAT and CDR2 FQNNGV. This chain's CDR3 is CASSLDNVPGARRAFF.

The chain links TRBV12-3 or TRBV12-4 to TRBJ2-7. The CDR3 has 17 amino acids. The CDR3 spells CASSSVLGSSSSYEQYF.

By frequency, this clonotype is medium-sized. This sequence joins TRBV3-1 and TRBJ1-5. The germline V gene encodes CDR1 LGHDT and CDR2 YNNKEL (reference sequence). The CDR3 has 16 residues. This CDR3 is CASSPKGWLSNQPQHF.

This chain's CDR3 is CASNNISSNYGYTF. The V gene is TRBV2, the J gene TRBJ1-2. Per the germline V gene, CDR1 is SNHLY and CDR2 is FYNNEI. This CDR3 is 14 amino acids long.

The chain uses TRBV3-1 and TRBJ1-1. CDR3 length equals 14 residues. Germline loops: CDR1 LGHDT, CDR2 YNNKEL (reference sequence). The chain's CDR3 is CASSPDPMNTEAFF.

This sequence joins TRBV27 and TRBJ1-1; with no DNA, the TCRdb D assignment of TRBD1 cannot be verified. The germline CDR1 and CDR2 sequences are MNHEY and SMNVEV (reference sequence). The CDR3 is 14 amino acids. CDR3 region: CASSLSRGYAEAFF.

V is TRBV28 and J is TRBJ2-7; TCRdb picks TRBD2, but there is no DNA to check that call. The CDR3 consists of 14 residues. Germline lookup yields CDR1 MDHEN and CDR2 SYDVKM. The CDR3 loop is CASSGRGATYEQYF.

The V call is TRBV29-1, the J call TRBJ2-1; no DNA is available, so the TRBD1 call from TCRdb remains unchecked. The length of the CDR3 is 12 residues. Per germline, CDR1 SQVTM and CDR2 ANQGSEA. This chain's CDR3 is CSVGPVGGSSFF.

V usage is TRBV7-9 and J usage is TRBJ1-1; the TCRdb D gene call, TRBD1, has no DNA to confirm it. CDR3 length: 17 amino acids. CDR1 SEHNR and CDR2 FQNEAQ come from the germline V gene (reference sequence). The CDR3 reads CASSLETGRRRNTEAFF.

The V gene is TRBV27, the J gene TRBJ2-7. The CDR3 is made up of 15 amino acids. The germline V gene encodes CDR1 MNHEY and CDR2 SMNVEV (reference sequence). This CDR3 is CASSLFQDGPYEQYF.

Frequency places this clonotype as medium-sized. The chain joins TRBV5-1 to TRBJ1-1; absent DNA, TCRdb's TRBD1 call cannot be checked. CDR3 size: 18 residues. CDR1 SGHRS and CDR2 YFSETQ come from the germline V gene. CDR3 region: CASSLRQGEGGMNTEAFF.

The chain has TRBV20-1 and TRBJ2-1; TCRdb names TRBD2, which stays unverified in the absence of DNA. CDR3 length: 20 amino acids. Germline values: CDR1 DFQATT, CDR2 SNEGSKA (reference sequence). The CDR3 protein is CSAQGRTLAGQLPSYNEQFF.

The chain recombines TRBV5-4 with TRBJ2-1. CDR1 and CDR2 (germline): SGHNT, YYREEE (reference sequence). CDR3 size: 11 residues. The chain's CDR3 is CASSLENEQFF.

The chain uses TRBV11-2 and TRBJ2-1; TCRdb's D call of TRBD1 is untestable without DNA. Germline CDR1 and CDR2: SGHAT and FQNNGV. The CDR3 has 16 amino acids. The CDR3 spells CASSLRQGAPHNEQFF. Full variable domain (missing parts from reference TRBV11-2 and TRBJ2-1): EAGVAQSPRYKIIEKRQSVAFWCNPISGHATLYWYQQILGQGPKLLIQFQNNGVVDDSQLPKDRFSAERLKGVDSTLKIQPAKLEDSAVYLCASSLRQGAPHNEQFFGPGTRLTVL.

The chain joins TRBV7-9 to TRBJ2-7; TCRdb designates TRBD1, a call that cannot be tested without DNA. CDR3 size: 15 residues. Germline CDR1 reads SEHNR; CDR2 reads FQNEAQ (reference sequence). The CDR3 loop reads CASSLDWQAWGEQYF.

The gene calls are TRBV29-1 and TRBJ2-1; TCRdb indicates TRBD1, and absent DNA this call remains unverified. The CDR3 length is 14 residues. Germline lookup yields CDR1 SQVTM and CDR2 ANQGSEA. CDR3: CSVTGGGTYNEQFF.

The rearrangement uses TRBV11-3 and TRBJ2-1; TCRdb returns TRBD2, unconfirmable since there is no DNA. In germline, CDR1 is SGHNT, CDR2 YENEEA. The CDR3 is 15 residues long. CDR3 protein: CASSPGLVQSNEQFF.

The genes are TRBV11-2 and TRBJ1-6; the D call from TCRdb, TRBD1, cannot be confirmed without DNA. Germline V lookup: CDR1 SGHAT, CDR2 FQNNGV. The CDR3 totals 14 residues. The CDR3 is CASSLGSGPSPLHF.